This T cell receptor (beta chain) is from a study of blood T cell repertoires in COVID-19. Overall study context: The United States, Italy and Spain supplied acute and convalescent COVID-19 samples. PBMCs, B-cell-depleted T cells, or T cells were the source of the cDNA or gDNA that made up the material.

Trimming at V came to 5 bases and at J to 3 bases, leaving 8 bases not matched to a gene. Germline values: CDR1 SGHKS, CDR2 YYEKEE (reference sequence). CDR3 length: 15 residues. Produced via immunoSEQ multiplex PCR; TCRdb's table is partial and in-frame only. The sample lists 100,000 to 150,000 clones, roughly 84% seen once, with under 15% in the top ten. The sequencing input was peripheral blood. The genes are TRBV5-5 and TRBJ2-7; 10 bases match TRBD1. This sequence originates from a woman aged 25 to 45 who had recovered from COVID-19. The CDR3 nucleotides are TGTGCCAGCAGGGAAGGACAGGGGGTATACTACGAGCAGTACTTC. Translation: CASREGQGVYYEQYF.